This T cell receptor beta chain stems from a study of post-analysis software for immune sequencing data. Background on the study: Included among the disease courses, which were recorded for the cohort, were relapsing-remitting, secondary progressive and progressive-relapsing multiple sclerosis.

Turning to this clonotype: Its antigen is undetermined.

Study results and limitations: Controls showed significantly higher normalized Chao1 diversity than did multiple sclerosis patients. Strong co-clustering by F measure linked samples that shared a preparation batch. About five TRBV segments were more frequent in patients than controls; TRBV5-6, TRBV5-1 and TRBV20-1 belonged to this group.

Germline CDR1 SGHRS, CDR2 YFSETQ. The junction had 12 bases not matched to a gene; V was cut back by 5 bases and J by 0 bases. The CDR3 runs 19 residues. Tagging with unique molecular identifiers was a feature of the TCR beta cDNA libraries. The authors obtained approximately 540,000 cDNA molecules from approximately 1 to 10 million T cells. A single record per CDR3 protein comes from TCRdb applying MiXCR to the PCR reads. The table records roughly 540,000 distinct CDR3 sequences, around 36% of them present only once. The receptor was isolated from a girl under 18 with multiple sclerosis. V is TRBV5-1 and J is TRBJ2-6; TRBD1 aligns across 9 bases. Sequencing was carried out using blood. CDR3 loop: CASSPSPGQGFSGANVLTF. The CDR3 bases are TGCGCCAGCAGTCCCTCACCGGGACAGGGATTCTCTGGGGCCAACGTCCTGACTTTC.